These 27 T cell receptor beta chains originate from one sample sequenced in a study of blood T cell repertoires in COVID-19. Some clones are missing from TCRdb's copy, which holds only in-frame ones; the method was immunoSEQ multiplex PCR. Of roughly 200,000 clones in the sample, 60% to 85% are singletons; the top ten hold roughly 8.7%. The sample comprised peripheral blood. These receptors were collected from a woman in her fifties or sixties with active or convalescent COVID-19.

This chain uses TRBV3-1 (or the pseudogene TRBV3-2) with TRBJ1-2, with 9 positions matching TRBD1. Germline V gives CDR1 LGHDT, CDR2 YNNKEL (reference sequence). V lost 5 bases, J lost 4 bases, and 8 bases stayed unmatched. The CDR3 spans 15 residues. The CDR3, as DNA: TGTGCCAGCAGCTCCGGGACAGGGATTGGCTATGGCTACACCTTC. As protein: CASSSGTGIGYGYTF.

The sample holds one count of this clone. CDR3 protein: CASSVVPGVRNYGYTF. The CDR3 coding sequence is TGTGCCAGCAGCGTAGTTCCCGGGGTCAGGAACTATGGCTACACCTTC. The V call is TRBV9, the J call TRBJ1-2; D is uncertain. V was clipped by 0 bases and J by 2 bases, with 14 bases between them. CDR3 size: 16 residues. Germline-derived CDR1 and CDR2 are SGDLS and YYNGEE.

V gene TRBV5-1 combines with J gene TRBJ2-7, with 13 bases aligning to TRBD2. Trimming took 3 bases from V and 0 from J; bases not matched to a gene: 3. The CDR3 contains 16 residues. Per germline, CDR1 SGHRS and CDR2 YFSETQ. CDR3 coding DNA: TGCGCCAGCAGCTCTGGACTAGCGGGGGTCTCCTACGAGCAGTACTTC. Encoded protein: CASSSGLAGVSYEQYF.

V gene TRBV27 combines with J gene TRBJ1-2; a possible D gene is TRBD1 (5 bases). The V and J ends lost 5 bases and 0 bases respectively, with 16 bases between them. In germline, CDR1 is MNHEY, CDR2 SMNVEV (reference sequence). CDR3 length: 16 amino acids. CDR3 residues: CASSPGGDRTNYGYTF. The CDR3 DNA is TGTGCCAGCAGTCCTGGAGGGGACCGAACTAACTATGGCTACACCTTC.

The chain uses TRBV19 and TRBJ1-1; 7 positions match TRBD1. J lost 12 bases, V lost 5 bases, and 12 bases had no gene match. From germline, CDR1 is LNHDA and CDR2 SQIVND (reference sequence). The CDR3 runs to 13 residues. CDR3 amino acids: CASSLTGIHPSFF. In DNA, the CDR3 is TGTGCCAGTAGTCTGACAGGGATTCATCCGTCTTTCTTT.

This clone was counted a few times. The rearrangement uses TRBV5-4 and TRBJ2-7, with 7 bases lining up with TRBD1. With V trimmed by 5 bases and J by 2 bases, 7 bases remained unmatched. The CDR3 is 14 residues long. Germline V gene data show CDR1 as SGHNT and CDR2 as YYREEE (reference sequence). CDR3 DNA: TGTGCCAGCAGTAACCGGGACAGCCCCTACGAGCAGTACTTC. Protein: CASSNRDSPYEQYF.

Details on this clone: Within the sample, other DNA sequences also encode this same CDR3. This chain joins TRBV28 and TRBJ2-1, with 7 bases fitting TRBD2. V shed 6 bases and J 9 bases; nucleotides not matched to a gene: 17. Germline lookup yields CDR1 MDHEN and CDR2 SYDVKM. CDR3 length: 16 residues. The CDR3 sequence is CASSPSLAGPNGEQFF. The CDR3 coding sequence is TGTGCCAGCAGCCCTTCATTAGCGGGCCCTAACGGTGAGCAGTTCTTC.

This clone was recorded only once. This rearrangement joins TRBV4-3 to TRBJ1-2, with TRBD1 matching 7 bases. Germline values: CDR1 LGHNA, CDR2 YSLEER. V trimming: 0 bases; J trimming: 2 bases; junction bases outside the gene matches: 6. CDR3 length: 16 amino acids. The CDR3 here is CASSQDQVTGNYGYTF. The DNA of the CDR3 is TGCGCCAGCAGCCAAGATCAGGTGACAGGGAACTATGGCTACACCTTC.

This CDR3 is CATSRGGLPDNEQFF. CDR3 nucleotide sequence: TGTGCCACCAGCAGAGGCGGGTTGCCCGACAATGAGCAGTTCTTC. The rearrangement links TRBV15 to TRBJ2-1; possible D gene TRBD2, 5 bases. Per germline, CDR1 LNHNV and CDR2 YYDKDF (reference sequence). Trimming stripped 1 base from V and 5 bases from J, with 12 bases between. The CDR3 contains 15 residues.

This clone came up once. The chain has TRBV12-3 or TRBV12-4 and TRBJ1-4, with D possibly matching TRBD1 (5 bases). This CDR3 is 13 amino acids long. Trimming pared 0 bases from V and 9 bases from J, leaving 8 bases between. The CDR3 reads CASSLAQGKKLFF. The DNA for the CDR3 is TGTGCCAGCAGTTTAGCCCAGGGAAAAAAACTGTTTTTT.

This clone was detected a few times. V usage is TRBV19 and J usage is TRBJ1-1; D possibly corresponds to TRBD1 (5 bases). The V end was cut by 3 bases, the J end by 7 bases, with 12 bases between. This CDR3 has 13 residues. Germline V CDR1 and CDR2: LNHDA, SQIVND (reference sequence). This CDR3 reads CASSIRGDSEAFF. CDR3 in DNA: TGTGCCAGTAGTATTAGAGGAGACAGTGAAGCTTTCTTT.

The V call is TRBV5-6, the J call TRBJ1-1, with unresolved D. V lost 6 bases and J lost 2, with 17 bases in between. The CDR3 extends over 15 amino acids. Germline lookup yields CDR1 SGHDT and CDR2 YYEEEE. The DNA for the CDR3 is TGTGCCAGCACCCCCGTTGGAGGGAGAAACACTGAAGCTTTCTTT. This codes for CASTPVGGRNTEAFF.

V gene TRBV4-2 combines with J gene TRBJ2-7, with D possibly TRBD1 on 6 matching bases. Between the trimmed V and J ends, which lost 3 bases and 6 bases, there was a span of 9 bases. This CDR3 region has 12 residues. Germline CDR1 is LGHNA and CDR2 is YNFKEQ. The CDR3 DNA sequence: TGTGCCAGCAGCCATATACAGGGCGAGCAGTACTTC. Translating gives CASSHIQGEQYF.

V gene TRBV5-8 combines with J gene TRBJ1-4; D possibly corresponds to TRBD1 (6 bases). The germline gives CDR1 SGHTS, CDR2 YDEGEE. This CDR3 region has 15 residues. V was cut by 4 bases and J by 2 bases, with 12 bases left in between. DNA for the CDR3: TGTGCCAGCAGCCGGCGCCAGGGGACTAATGAAAAACTGTTTTTT. Its translation: CASSRRQGTNEKLFF.

The chain links TRBV7-9 to TRBJ2-5, with D possibly matching TRBD1 (5 bases). The length of the CDR3 is 13 residues. V was clipped by 4 bases and J by 9 bases, with 15 bases between them. CDR1 and CDR2 (germline): SEHNR, FQNEAQ (reference sequence). The CDR3 nucleotides read TGTGCCAGCAGCTCGCCCCCCCGACAGTCCCAGTACTTC. Its translation: CASSSPPRQSQYF.

The rearrangement uses TRBV5-1 and TRBJ1-2; 7 bases match TRBD1. The length of the CDR3 is 13 residues. The V gene's germline CDR1 is SGHRS and CDR2 YFSETQ. Germline trimming cut 3 bases from V and 8 bases from J; bases unmatched to any gene: 7. Here the CDR3 reads CASSSTTGQGYTF. In nucleotides, the CDR3 is TGCGCCAGCAGCTCAACGACAGGGCAGGGCTACACCTTC.

The J gene is TRBJ2-6, the V gene TRBV18; weak D call: TRBD2 (6 bases). Germline V gives CDR1 KGHSH, CDR2 LQKENI. The CDR3 has 15 residues. V lost 4 bases and J lost 3, with 10 bases in between. Written as DNA, the CDR3 is TGTGCCAGCTCACTTGCCGGGGGTGGGGCCAACGTCCTGACTTTC. Amino acid sequence: CASSLAGGGANVLTF.

The chain is built from TRBV18 and TRBJ1-1; D may be TRBD1 (5 bases). This CDR3 contains 12 residues. V was pared by 3 bases and J by 8 bases, with 10 bases between. Germline CDR1 reads KGHSH; CDR2 reads LQKENI. This chain's CDR3 is CASSPDRSEAFF. The CDR3 DNA reads as TGTGCCAGCTCACCCGACAGATCAGAAGCTTTCTTT.

This chain joins TRBV18 and TRBJ1-1, with D tentatively TRBD1 (6 bases). The germline V and J ends were trimmed by 8 bases and 0 bases, with 19 bases remaining between them. The CDR3 runs 16 residues. The germline V gene has CDR1 KGHSH and CDR2 LQKENI. CDR3 protein: CASARSRTEMNTEAFF. The DNA of the CDR3 is TGTGCCAGCGCACGTTCGAGGACAGAAATGAACACTGAAGCTTTCTTT.

V is TRBV5-4 and J is TRBJ2-1, with TRBD2 identical over 12 bases. This CDR3 has 18 amino acids. Germline CDR1 is SGHNT and CDR2 is YYREEE (reference sequence). After removal of 3 bases from V and 1 base from J, the junction contained 8 bases not matched to a gene. The CDR3 loop is CASSSLAGGEESYNEQFF. The CDR3 DNA follows: TGTGCCAGCAGCTCACTAGCGGGGGGCGAGGAGTCCTACAATGAGCAGTTCTTC.

The rearrangement uses TRBV7-9 and TRBJ1-2; D unresolved. This CDR3 has 16 residues. Trimming left V 5 bases short and J 4 bases short, with 20 bases between. Germline-derived CDR1 and CDR2 are SEHNR and FQNEAQ (reference sequence). As DNA, the CDR3 is TGTGCCAGCAGCCCAAAAAGGCGGATTCGGGTCTATGGCTACACCTTC. Translated: CASSPKRRIRVYGYTF.

V and J are TRBV2 and TRBJ1-1; D possibly corresponds to TRBD1 (5 bases). Trimming pared 0 bases from V and 5 bases from J, leaving 10 bases between. Per germline, CDR1 SNHLY and CDR2 FYNNEI. The CDR3 has 14 residues. The CDR3 sequence is CASSEAGGETEAFF. The CDR3 DNA reads as TGTGCCAGCAGTGAAGCGGGGGGAGAGACTGAAGCTTTCTTT. Together with reference TRBV2 and TRBJ1-1, the CDR3 gives the full variable domain: EPEVTQTPSHQVTQMGQEVILRCVPISNHLYFYWYRQILGQKVEFLVSFYNNEISEKSEIFDDQFSVERPDGSNFTLKIRSTKLEDSAMYFCASSEAGGETEAFFGQGTRLTVV.

This clone was recorded only once. This sequence joins TRBV6-5 and TRBJ1-2; D uncertain. This CDR3 contains 14 residues. CDR1 MNHEY and CDR2 SVGAGI come from the germline V gene. V was shortened by 5 bases and J by 0 bases, with 10 bases between the two germline ends. For the CDR3, the DNA is TGTGCCAGCAGTATTCCCCAGGCTAACTATGGCTACACCTTC. Translated: CASSIPQANYGYTF.

CDR3 loop: CASSPGGTPTDTQYF. CDR3 DNA: TGTGCCAGCTCACCTGGAGGTACACCCACAGATACGCAGTATTTT. This chain joins TRBV18 and TRBJ2-3; D possibly corresponds to TRBD2 (5 bases). Trimming left V 3 bases short and J 2 bases short, with 12 bases between. CDR3 length: 15 amino acids. Germline V gene lookup returns CDR1 KGHSH and CDR2 LQKENI.

In its sample, this clone was seen a few times. The chain employs TRBV19 and TRBJ2-2; D gene ambiguous. The CDR3 contains 16 residues. CDR1 LNHDA and CDR2 SQIVND come from the germline V gene (reference sequence). V dropped 4 bases and J dropped 0 bases, with 12 bases sitting between them. CDR3 sequence reads: CASSTITETNTGELFF. The CDR3 bases are TGTGCCAGTAGTACTATAACAGAGACGAACACCGGGGAGCTGTTTTTT.

About this clone: Other nucleotide sequences from this sample produce the same CDR3. The chain carries TRBV6-5 and TRBJ2-5, with a weak D call TRBD2 (6 bases). Germline CDR1 MNHEY, CDR2 SVGAGI. The CDR3 is 15 amino acids. The V and J ends lost 2 bases and 1 base respectively, with 11 bases between them. The CDR3 protein is CASSYVAGGQETQYF. Written as DNA, the CDR3 is TGTGCCAGCAGTTACGTAGCCGGGGGCCAAGAGACCCAGTACTTC.

The V gene is TRBV4-3, the J gene TRBJ1-1; the D gene is possibly TRBD1 (6 bases). Germline V lookup: CDR1 LGHNA, CDR2 YSLEER. Trimming stripped 3 bases from V and 4 bases from J, with 12 bases between. This CDR3 is built from 14 residues. CDR3 loop: CASSHRGGSTEAFF. CDR3 nucleotide sequence: TGCGCCAGCAGCCACAGGGGAGGGAGCACTGAAGCTTTCTTT.